A selection of T cell receptor beta chains follows, all from one sample in a study of blood T cell repertoires in COVID-19. TCRdb keeps only in-frame clones here, not all; method: immunoSEQ multiplex PCR. This sample has approximately 210,000 clones; around 89% occur once, and the top ten carry about 5%. The source material was peripheral blood. The receptor set was obtained from a woman aged 40 to 50 with acute or convalescent COVID-19. The CDR3 runs from the conserved cysteine through the conserved F or W. The D gene is left open where the match is weak. The size of a clone is reported for some rows only, either as once, few or many, or as a class for expanded clones.

clone_size d_call j_call v_call cdr3_nt cdr3_aa
- TRBD1 TRBJ2-1 TRBV7-3 TGTGCCAGCAGCTCCGGACAGGGGGCTACGAATGAGCAGTTCTTC CASSSGQGATNEQFF
once - TRBJ2-3 TRBV9 TGTGCCAGCAGCGTAGCTGGGGGCATACGAACCTCCTATACGCAGTATTTT CASSVAGGIRTSYTQYF
- - TRBJ2-2 TRBV30 TGTGCCTGGAGTGTACTTTTGGGAGTGAGGACCGGGGAGCTGTTTTTT CAWSVLLGVRTGELFF
- TRBD2 TRBJ2-5 TRBV14 TGTGCCAGCAGCCAAGGTTGGCGGGGGGCCTTAGAGACCCAGTACTTC CASSQGWRGALETQYF
- TRBD1 TRBJ1-5 TRBV6-6 TGTGCCAGCAGTGGACAGGGGAGGCGACAGCCCCAGCATTTT CASSGQGRRQPQHF
- - TRBJ1-2 TRBV5-4 TGTGCCAGCAGCCGCCCAACAGGGTTTAACTATGGCTACACCTTC CASSRPTGFNYGYTF
few - TRBJ2-3 TRBV15 TGTGCCACGGGACTCACAATCACAGATACGCAGTATTTT CATGLTITDTQYF
- - TRBJ2-6 TRBV18 TGTGCCAGCTCACCAGGGGCCGGGGCCAACGTCCTGACTTTC CASSPGAGANVLTF
- - TRBJ2-2 TRBV7-8 TGTGCCAGCAGCCCCGACGAGGCTGGGAACACCGGGGAGCTGTTTTTT CASSPDEAGNTGELFF
- TRBD1 TRBJ2-3 TRBV2 TGTGCCAGCAGGAGAGGGACAGGAAACACAGATACGCAGTATTTT CASRRGTGNTDTQYF
- - TRBJ2-1 TRBV2 TGTGCCAGCAGACGAGACAGGGCGGGGTCCAATGAGCAGTTCTTC CASRRDRAGSNEQFF
- TRBD2 TRBJ2-2 TRBV2 TGTGCCAGCAGTGAAGTAGCGGGGGGCGGGAACACCGGGGAGCTGTTTTTT CASSEVAGGGNTGELFF
- - TRBJ1-5 TRBV5-8 TGTGCCAGTGGCGGGGTGGACAATCAGCCCCAGCATTTT CASGGVDNQPQHF
- TRBD2 TRBJ2-4 TRBV4-1 TGCGCCAGCAGCCAACCGACTAGCGGGATAGCCAAAAACATTCAGTACTTC CASSQPTSGIAKNIQYF
few TRBD2 TRBJ2-1 TRBV19 TGTGCCAGTAGTAGCGGGGGGGACTACAATGAGCAGTTCTTC CASSSGGDYNEQFF
- TRBD1 TRBJ2-3 TRBV27 TGTGCCAGCAGTCCCGGGACAGGGTGGACAGATACGCAGTATTTT CASSPGTGWTDTQYF
- TRBD1 TRBJ1-6 TRBV2 TGTGCCAGCAGCCCGGGACAGGGGGGGAATTCACCCCTCCACTTT CASSPGQGGNSPLHF
once TRBD1 TRBJ1-5 TRBV5-8 TGTGCCACCCGGGGCGGGACAGGGCTTCTCAATCAGCCCCAGCATTTT CATRGGTGLLNQPQHF
- TRBD1 TRBJ1-6 TRBV25-1 TGTGCCAGCAGTGAATACAGGGGGAATTATAATTCACCCCTCCACTTT CASSEYRGNYNSPLHF
- TRBD1 TRBJ1-3 TRBV5-1 TGCGCCAGCAGCCAGGACAGGCCTGGAAACACCATATATTTT CASSQDRPGNTIYF
- TRBD1 TRBJ1-2 TRBV5-1 TGCGCCAGCAGCCCTGGGACAGGCGGCGGCTACACCTTC CASSPGTGGGYTF
- TRBD2 TRBJ2-1 TRBV7-2 TGTGCCAGCAGCCCAATAGCGGGGAGCATGAAGGAGCAGTTCTTC CASSPIAGSMKEQFF
- - TRBJ1-4 TRBV6-4 TGTGCCAGCAGTGATTTGACGGGGGGAAAACTGTTTTTT CASSDLTGGKLFF
- TRBD1 TRBJ1-5 TRBV27 TGTGCCAGCAGTTTAGAGGGGACAGGGGATAGCAATCAGCCCCAGCATTTT CASSLEGTGDSNQPQHF
- - TRBJ1-5 TRBV18 TGTGCCAGCTCACCACCGTCAGGGGAAGGGAATCAGCCCCAGCATTTT CASSPPSGEGNQPQHF
- TRBD1 TRBJ1-1 TRBV6-5 TGTGCCGTTGTTACAGGGGTGAACACTGAAGCTTTCTTT CAVVTGVNTEAFF
- TRBD1 TRBJ1-4 TRBV9 TGTGCCAGCAGCGCCCACACAGGACAGGGGGCTGAAAAACTGTTTTTT CASSAHTGQGAEKLFF
once - TRBJ2-5 TRBV4-2 TGTGCCAGCAGCCGAGGGACTCTTGGGGAAGAGACCCAGTACTTC CASSRGTLGEETQYF
- - TRBJ1-5 TRBV19 TGTGCCAGTAGTATAGTTTCCGGGAGGAGCCTCAATCAGCCCCAGCATTTT CASSIVSGRSLNQPQHF
once TRBD2 TRBJ2-5 TRBV2 TGTGCCAGCAGTGAAGCTGTAGTCCGGCGACTAGCCCTAGAGACCCAGTACTTC CASSEAVVRRLALETQYF
once - TRBJ2-5 TRBV10-3 TGTGCCATCTCCCAGATCCAAGAGACCCAGTACTTC CAISQIQETQYF
- TRBD1 TRBJ2-6 TRBV24-1 TGTGCCACCAGTGATGGACAGGGTGCTGGGGCCAACGTCCTGACTTTC CATSDGQGAGANVLTF
- - TRBJ2-1 TRBV19 TGTGCCAGTAGTATCGCGCGGGGAGGATACAATGAGCAGTTCTTC CASSIARGGYNEQFF
- TRBD2 TRBJ2-3 TRBV5-4 TGTGCCAGCAGCTCACGGCGCCTCCGGGGACTAGTGACCGCAGATACGCAGTATTTT CASSSRRLRGLVTADTQYF
- - TRBJ1-1 TRBV2 TGTGCCAGCCTTACAGAGAACACTGAAGCTTTCTTT CASLTENTEAFF
- TRBD1 TRBJ2-1 TRBV5-5 TGTGCCAGCAGCTTGGGACAGGGGGCTTACCTTTACGTCGATGAGCAGTTCTTC CASSLGQGAYLYVDEQFF
- - TRBJ2-1 TRBV10-3 TGTGCCATCAGTGAGACGGGGAGCTCCTACAATGAGCAGTTCTTC CAISETGSSYNEQFF
few TRBD1 TRBJ1-4 TRBV19 TGTGCCAGTAGGAGGCAGGGGGACAAATTAGAAAAACTGTTTTTT CASRRQGDKLEKLFF
- TRBD1 TRBJ1-1 TRBV11-2 TGTGCCAGCAGCCCTATCCAGGGGGCGCAAGGCACTGAAGCTTTCTTT CASSPIQGAQGTEAFF